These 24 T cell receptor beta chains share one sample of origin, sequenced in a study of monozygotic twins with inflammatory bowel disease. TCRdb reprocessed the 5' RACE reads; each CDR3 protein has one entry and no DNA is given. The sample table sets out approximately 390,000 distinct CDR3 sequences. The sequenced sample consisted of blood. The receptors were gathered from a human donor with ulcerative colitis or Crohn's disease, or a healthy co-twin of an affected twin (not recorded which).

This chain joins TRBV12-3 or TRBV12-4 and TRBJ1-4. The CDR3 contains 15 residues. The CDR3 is CASSTTGGWNEKLFF.

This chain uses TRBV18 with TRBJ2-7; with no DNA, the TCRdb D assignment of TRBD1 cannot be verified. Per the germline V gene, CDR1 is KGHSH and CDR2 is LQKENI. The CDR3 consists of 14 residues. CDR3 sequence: CASSPGQTSYEQYF.

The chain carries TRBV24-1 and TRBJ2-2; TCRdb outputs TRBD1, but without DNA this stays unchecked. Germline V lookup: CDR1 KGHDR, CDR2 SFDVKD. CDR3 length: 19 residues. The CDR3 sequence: CATSDVTGGTAENTGELFF.

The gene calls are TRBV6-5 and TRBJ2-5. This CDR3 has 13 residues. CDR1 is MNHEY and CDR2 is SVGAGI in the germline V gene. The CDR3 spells CASSYSVKETQYF.

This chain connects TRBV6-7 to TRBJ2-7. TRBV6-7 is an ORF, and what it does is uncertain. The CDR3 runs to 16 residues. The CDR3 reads CASSYSRDVGSYEQYF.

The CDR3: CSADPGTSGRGGDTQYF. The rearrangement uses TRBV20-1 and TRBJ2-3; with no DNA, the TCRdb D assignment of TRBD2 cannot be verified. The CDR3 length is 17 residues. Germline CDR1 DFQATT, CDR2 SNEGSKA (reference sequence).

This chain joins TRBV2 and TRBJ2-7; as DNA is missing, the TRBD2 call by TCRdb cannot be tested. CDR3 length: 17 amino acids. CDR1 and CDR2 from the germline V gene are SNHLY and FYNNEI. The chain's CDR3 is CASSGELAGESSYEQYF.

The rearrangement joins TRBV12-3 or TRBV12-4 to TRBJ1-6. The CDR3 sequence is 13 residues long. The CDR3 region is CASSLTANSPLHF.

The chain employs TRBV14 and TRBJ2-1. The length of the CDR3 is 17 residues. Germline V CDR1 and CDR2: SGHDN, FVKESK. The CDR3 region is CASSQFTGSVSYNEQFF.

CDR3 residues: CASKGRLLETQYF. This chain links TRBV10-3 with TRBJ2-5; the TCRdb call, TRBD2, lacks DNA for checking. There are 13 residues in the CDR3. Germline V CDR1 and CDR2: ENHRY, SYGVKD.

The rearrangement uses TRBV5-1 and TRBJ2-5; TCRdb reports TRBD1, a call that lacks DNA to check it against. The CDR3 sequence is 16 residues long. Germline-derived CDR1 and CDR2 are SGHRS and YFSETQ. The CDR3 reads CASSLAQDSAAGTQYF.

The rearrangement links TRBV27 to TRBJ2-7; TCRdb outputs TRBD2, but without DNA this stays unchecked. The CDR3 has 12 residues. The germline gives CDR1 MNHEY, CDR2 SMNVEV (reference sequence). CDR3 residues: CASSDARWEQYF.

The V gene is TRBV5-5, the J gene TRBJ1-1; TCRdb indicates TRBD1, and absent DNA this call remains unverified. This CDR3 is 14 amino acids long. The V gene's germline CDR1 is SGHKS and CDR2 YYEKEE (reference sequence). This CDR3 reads CASSLGQRGTEAFF.

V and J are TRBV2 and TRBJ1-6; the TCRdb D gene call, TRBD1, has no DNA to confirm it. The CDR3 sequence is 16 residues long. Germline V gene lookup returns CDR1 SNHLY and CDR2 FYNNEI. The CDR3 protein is CASSPDRGPLNSPLHF.

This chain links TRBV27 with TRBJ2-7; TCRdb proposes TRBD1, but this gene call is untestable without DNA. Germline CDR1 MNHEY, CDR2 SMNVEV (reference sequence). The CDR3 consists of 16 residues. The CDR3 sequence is CASSTIQAARRYEQYF.

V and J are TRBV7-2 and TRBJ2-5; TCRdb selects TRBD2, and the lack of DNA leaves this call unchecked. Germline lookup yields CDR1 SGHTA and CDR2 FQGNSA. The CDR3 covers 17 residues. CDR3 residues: CASSLKTSTGPDGTQYF.

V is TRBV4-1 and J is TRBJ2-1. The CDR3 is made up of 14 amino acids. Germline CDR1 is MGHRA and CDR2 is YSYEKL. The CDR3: CASSVDPYLAEQFF.

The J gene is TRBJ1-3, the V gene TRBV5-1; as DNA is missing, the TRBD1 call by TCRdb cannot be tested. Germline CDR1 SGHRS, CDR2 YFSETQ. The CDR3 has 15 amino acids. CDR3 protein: CASSMTGDGRNTIYF.

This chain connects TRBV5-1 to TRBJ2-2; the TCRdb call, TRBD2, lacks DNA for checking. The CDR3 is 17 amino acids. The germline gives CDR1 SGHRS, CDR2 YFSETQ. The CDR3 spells CASSLATDLTNTGELFF.

CDR3: CASSVAPGLDNEQFF. The chain has TRBV9 and TRBJ2-1; TCRdb returns TRBD2, unconfirmable since there is no DNA. This CDR3 is 15 amino acids long. The germline CDR1 and CDR2 sequences are SGDLS and YYNGEE.

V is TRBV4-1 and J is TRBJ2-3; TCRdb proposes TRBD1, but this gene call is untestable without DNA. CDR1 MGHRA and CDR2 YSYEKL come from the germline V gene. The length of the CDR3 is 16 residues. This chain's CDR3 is CASSLDFNPLTDTQYF.

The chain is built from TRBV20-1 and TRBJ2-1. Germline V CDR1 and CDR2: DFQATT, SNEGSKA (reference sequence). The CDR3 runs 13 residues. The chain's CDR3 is CSAGRTDYNEQFF.

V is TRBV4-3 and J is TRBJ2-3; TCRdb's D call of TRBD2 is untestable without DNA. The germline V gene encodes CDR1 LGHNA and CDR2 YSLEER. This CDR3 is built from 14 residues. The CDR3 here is CASSHSGYTDTQYF.

The CDR3 loop reads CASSLNGPYGYTF. The V call is TRBV5-6, the J call TRBJ1-2. CDR3 length equals 13 residues. Germline CDR1 SGHDT, CDR2 YYEEEE.